A selection of T cell receptor beta chains follows, all from one sample in a study of T cell responses to AZD1222 COVID-19 vaccine. The table came from immunoSEQ multiplex PCR; TCRdb's copy has only in-frame clones and leaves some out. The sample has 150,000 to 160,000 clones, 86% seen once. The starting material was peripheral blood, obtained on day 0 of MenACWY control vaccination. These TCRs come from an adult in good health. Both conserved end residues are part of each CDR3. The D gene is left open where the match is weak. The listing skips clone size in some rows; elsewhere it reads once, few, many or a size class.

>TRBJ2-1|.|.|TRBV7-2
CASSLGQVEYNEQFF
TGTGCCAGCAGCTTAGGACAGGTCGAGTACAATGAGCAGTTCTTC
>TRBJ2-1|TRBD2|few|TRBV11-2
CASSSPSGGRNEQFF
TGTGCCAGCAGCTCCCCTAGCGGGGGGAGGAATGAGCAGTTCTTC
>TRBJ1-3|.|few|TRBV7-9
CASSYQITGSGNTIYF
TGTGCCAGCAGCTACCAGATTACGGGGTCTGGAAACACCATATATTTT
>TRBJ2-2|.|.|TRBV9
CASSGGANTGELFF
TGTGCCAGCAGCGGTGGAGCAAACACCGGGGAGCTGTTTTTT
>TRBJ2-6|.|.|TRBV29-1
CSARADSSGANVLTF
TGCAGCGCGAGAGCCGATAGCTCTGGGGCCAACGTCCTGACTTTC
>TRBJ2-2|TRBD2|.|TRBV3-1/TRBV3-2
CASSRGGGTGELFF
TGTGCCAGCAGCCGTGGCGGGGGGACCGGGGAGCTGTTTTTT
>TRBJ1-4|.|.|TRBV7-8
CASSRGTNEKLFF
TGTGCCAGCAGCCGGGGGACTAATGAAAAACTGTTTTTT
>TRBJ2-1|TRBD2|.|TRBV5-1
CASSLNLAGGIYEQFF
TGCGCCAGCAGCTTGAACCTAGCGGGGGGGATCTATGAGCAGTTCTTC
>TRBJ2-5|.|.|TRBV2
CASSAEETQYF
TGTGCCAGCAGTGCGGAGGAGACCCAGTACTTC
>TRBJ1-3|TRBD1|.|TRBV19
CASSGGQGAHGNTIYF
TGTGCCAGTAGTGGAGGACAGGGGGCGCATGGAAACACCATATATTTT
>TRBJ1-3|.|.|TRBV25-1
CASSESGRRSGNTIYF
TGTGCCAGCAGTGAATCTGGACGGCGATCTGGAAACACCATATATTTT
>TRBJ1-2|TRBD1|.|TRBV11-2
CASSSIQGAVEGYTF
TGTGCCAGCAGCTCTATACAGGGGGCAGTCGAGGGCTACACCTTC
>TRBJ1-5|.|.|TRBV6-4
CASSEQVRQPQHF
TGTGCCAGCAGTGAACAGGTCCGGCAGCCCCAGCATTTT
>TRBJ1-3|.|.|TRBV29-1
CSVESGSGNTIYF
TGCAGCGTTGAAAGCGGCAGTGGAAACACCATATATTTT
>TRBJ2-7|TRBD2|.|TRBV5-6
CARGEGSSYEQYF
TGTGCCAGGGGGGAGGGATCATCCTACGAGCAGTACTTC
>TRBJ2-7|.|.|TRBV11-2
CASSSPRDGSSYEQYF
TGTGCCAGCAGCTCCCCACGAGACGGAAGCTCCTACGAGCAGTACTTC
>TRBJ1-4|TRBD1|once|TRBV5-1
CASSLAGTGDEKLFF
TGCGCCAGCAGCTTGGCGGGGACAGGAGATGAAAAACTGTTTTTT
>TRBJ2-7|.|.|TRBV25-1
CASTGGYEQYF
TGTGCCAGCACAGGGGGGTACGAGCAGTACTTC
>TRBJ2-5|TRBD1|.|TRBV6-6
CASRRQGAGKTQYF
TGTGCCAGCAGACGACAGGGGGCGGGGAAGACCCAGTACTTC
>TRBJ1-6|.|.|TRBV7-9
CASNNLQGTSPLHF
TGTGCCAGCAACAACTTACAGGGTACTTCACCCCTCCACTTT
>TRBJ2-1|TRBD1|.|TRBV19
CASRGLDRGANNEQFF
TGTGCCAGTAGGGGATTAGACAGGGGGGCGAACAATGAGCAGTTCTTC
>TRBJ2-2|.|.|TRBV7-2
CASSPSPGTGELFF
TGTGCCAGCAGCCCGTCACCCGGGACCGGGGAGCTGTTTTTT
>TRBJ2-3|TRBD2|.|TRBV4-2
CASSRRLADQLTDTQYF
TGTGCCAGCAGCCGGAGACTAGCGGACCAACTAACAGATACGCAGTATTTT
>TRBJ2-3|TRBD2|.|TRBV5-4
CASSSGRGEDTDTQYF
TGTGCCAGCAGCAGCGGGCGGGGGGAGGACACAGATACGCAGTATTTT
>TRBJ1-1|TRBD1|.|TRBV7-2
CASSLAGGQGEEAFF
TGTGCCAGCAGCTTAGCGGGAGGACAGGGGGAAGAAGCTTTCTTT
>TRBJ1-6|TRBD1|.|TRBV7-9
CASSDSDRAYNSPLHF
TGTGCCAGCAGCGATTCGGACAGGGCCTATAATTCACCCCTCCACTTT
>TRBJ2-3|TRBD2|.|TRBV7-2
CASRLYGGGTDTQYF
TGTGCCAGCAGACTCTATGGGGGGGGCACAGATACGCAGTATTTT
>TRBJ2-1|.|.|TRBV6-4
CASSPLGVPYNEQFF
TGTGCCAGCAGCCCACTAGGAGTACCCTACAATGAGCAGTTCTTC
>TRBJ1-2|.|.|TRBV19
CASSTDSETYGYTF
TGTGCCAGTAGTACTGACAGCGAAACTTATGGCTACACCTTC
>TRBJ2-7|TRBD2|once|TRBV5-6
CASSFPGLAYEQYF
TGTGCCAGCAGCTTCCCGGGACTAGCCTACGAGCAGTACTTC
>TRBJ2-7|.|.|TRBV4-3
CASSQDGGSGSYEQYF
TGCGCCAGCAGCCAAGATGGAGGGTCCGGCTCCTACGAGCAGTACTTC
>TRBJ1-5|.|.|TRBV15
CATSRDSAQPQHF
TGTGCCACCAGCAGAGATTCAGCACAGCCCCAGCATTTT
>TRBJ2-3|.|.|TRBV7-2
CASSQQVSTDTQYF
TGTGCCAGCAGCCAACAGGTTAGCACAGATACGCAGTATTTT
>TRBJ1-1|.|.|TRBV18
CASSGGWGTEAFF
TGTGCCAGTTCGGGGGGTTGGGGCACTGAAGCTTTCTTT
>TRBJ2-2|TRBD2|.|TRBV9
CASSVDWASGAGTGELFF
TGTGCCAGCAGCGTAGATTGGGCTAGCGGGGCGGGGACCGGGGAGCTGTTTTTT
>TRBJ2-4|TRBD2|.|TRBV15
CATSRGPPGGAQNIQYF
TGTGCCACCAGCAGAGGTCCCCCGGGGGGGGCCCAAAACATTCAGTACTTC
>TRBJ1-2|.|.|TRBV5-4
CASSLSTGSYGYTF
TGTGCCAGCAGCTTATCGACAGGCTCCTATGGCTACACCTTC
>TRBJ2-3|.|.|TRBV6-2/TRBV6-3
CASSKRGADTQYF
TGTGCCAGCAGTAAACGGGGAGCAGATACGCAGTATTTT